This T cell receptor (beta chain) is drawn from a study of identical twins (dated by TCRdb to 2016 to 2017). Looking at the study overall: TCR alpha and beta repertoires from monozygotic twins, unrelated adults of various ages and cord blood were deep-sequenced to test whether fetal clonotypes persist. Replicate twin experiments were performed at different times using different library preparation protocols to rule out contamination. On the study overall, not on this receptor specifically: Out-of-frame TCR alpha sharing in monozygotic twins was systematically underestimated by recombination models, whereas sharing between unrelated individuals was in agreement with the recombination models. Zero-insertion analyses could be partly confounded by invariant T cells such as MAIT and iNKT, although diverse VJ usage argued against such confounding for most clonotypes. Fewer insertions were carried by abundant cord blood beta clonotypes; a weaker similar trend was observed in young adult naive repertoires, while no such trend was observed in memory repertoires. Compared with coincidental sharing between unrelated individuals, out-of-frame TCR alpha sequences shared between twins had an excess of sequences with low generation probability. Excess twin sharing in beta out-of-frame sequences was weaker because fewer shared sequences lowered the signal-to-noise ratio. Conclusions relied on cross-sectional statistical analysis, since the same donors could not be followed over many years.

This clonotype was seen more than once but under ten times. Its antigen remains unidentified. No per-base quality is available; no much larger clone lies one base away. Library preparation used 5' RACE. This sample was sequenced with an Illumina HiSeq 2000. Template switching introduced a universal primer binding site; the final cDNA contained a unique molecular identifier, enabling accurate counting of TCR cDNA molecules. Specific primers in the conserved constant-segment region were used to synthesize first-strand cDNA for the TCR alpha and beta chains. To control for contamination, every cDNA library was double barcoded, receiving both a SMART-Mk sample barcode and Illumina barcodes. Two successive PCR steps introduced TruSeq adapter sequences along with Illumina sample barcodes. The TCR alpha and beta cDNA libraries were sequenced on the Illumina HiSeq platform using custom primers. As for the original processing: Unique molecular identifiers were extracted from raw reads with MiGEC, and CDR3 positions were determined with MiXCR. Recombination models were inferred per individual with the repgenHMM and IGoR tools using an EM algorithm. The tcR package in R was used for shared clonotype analysis, with sharing normalized by the product of cloneset sizes. To study raw recombination free of thymic and clonal selection effects, out-of-frame nonproductive sequences were analyzed. The public sequencing data were trimmed at Q25 with fastp and processed into clonotypes with MiXCR by TCRdb, which kept only in-frame beta chains. Rows are combined by CDR3 protein, so each entry shows the most common genes and DNA. TCRdb's processing, not the authors', yielded these V and J calls. In this sample the table shows about 890,000 distinct CDR3 sequences, 12% of which occur a single time. Around 1.5% of the sample rests with the top ten.

All donors were healthy Caucasians. Three pairs of female monozygotic twins, all aged about 18 to 30 years, made up the twin cohort. Peripheral blood mononuclear cells were used as the source from which RNA for TCR libraries was isolated. This sample also belongs to another study, concerning yellow fever vaccine responses in identical twins. That second publication adds: According to the authors, the vaccine-induced T cell response in identical twins seemed to be partly convergent and partly specific to each individual. The study precisely tracked vaccine-responding T cell clones in identical twins.

The clonotype comes from a young woman in good health. The material sequenced was PBMCs.

Read as DNA, the sequence is TGTGCCAGCAGCTTGTCGGACAGCTTCTATGGCTACACCTTC. Translated, this is CASSLSDSFYGYTF. The sequence is built from TRBV7-9 and TRBJ1-2; a weak D assignment points to TRBD1 (6 bases agree). Trimming removed 3 bases from V and 4 bases from J, leaving 12 bases between the germline ends. Per the germline V gene (reference sequence), SEHNR is the CDR1 and FQNEAQ is the CDR2. There are 14 amino acids in the CDR3, from cysteine to phenylalanine inclusive. Only the CDR3 DNA is retained, 42 bases long and in frame from the first base.